The clone carrying this T cell receptor beta chain turned up a few times. The V gene's germline CDR1 is MNHNS and CDR2 SASEGT. The CDR3 sequence is 15 residues long. V was trimmed by 6 bases and J by 4 bases, leaving 17 bases between them. This specimen comes from a study of patients and donors after allogeneic stem cell transplantation. MiXCR, applied by TCRdb to the RT-PCR reads, yields one record per CDR3 protein. The sample yields 920,000 or so distinct CDR3 sequences, roughly 18% seen once. Material for sequencing was blood, either unsorted or a sorted T cell fraction (not recorded which). The TCR comes from a human donor who was either an allogeneic HSCT recipient or a stem cell or donor lymphocyte infusion donor (not recorded which). It is not recorded whose cells these are; they may come from a transplant donor. The chain joins TRBV6-1 to TRBJ2-3; D is perhaps TRBD2 (6 bases). The CDR3 protein is CASRKGSGVADTQYF. The CDR3 DNA reads TGTGCCAGCAGAAAAGGGTCGGGGGTGGCAGATACGCAGTATTTT.